This TCR beta chain was identified in a study of blood T cell repertoires in COVID-19. The table lists this clone with a count of one. As handled by the study authors: Nucleated cell number was recorded as an estimate derived from reference gene primer amplification. Sequencing was performed with immunoSEQ multiplex PCR; in TCRdb, only in-frame clones are kept and a portion is missing. D and trimming come from the DNA, and the V and J calls and clone size come from that table. The table shows around 120,000 clones, with more than 60% occurring only once. There are 14 residues in the CDR3. J lost 4 bases, V lost 6 bases, and 7 bases had no gene match. From germline, CDR1 is SGHRS and CDR2 YFSETQ.

The sample consisted of peripheral blood. The receptor was isolated from a man between 65 and 85 years old with acute or convalescent COVID-19. The V and J genes are TRBV5-1 and TRBJ2-1, with TRBD1 matching 7 bases. Written as DNA, the CDR3 is TGCGCCAGCAACCTTCCGGGACAGTACAATGAGCAGTTCTTC. Protein product: CASNLPGQYNEQFF.